This T cell receptor (beta chain) was recorded in a study of blood T cell repertoires in COVID-19. Study-wide context: Sites in the United States, Italy and Spain provided acute and convalescent COVID-19 samples.

TCRdb keeps only in-frame clones here, not all; method: immunoSEQ multiplex PCR. The table lists about 190,000 clones, approximately 78% of them singletons. CDR1 and CDR2 from the germline V gene are LGHDT and YNNKEL (reference sequence). Between the trimmed V and J ends, which lost 0 bases and 4 bases, there was a span of 10 bases. The CDR3 is made up of 15 amino acids. Participants were aged about 18 to 89 years, lived in 24 US areas, and enrolled virtually. Donors were grouped by their self-reported clinical history. Donors of Cohort 3 who recovered were those that had two negative PCRs, clearance, or symptom resolution.

This chain uses TRBV3-1 (or the pseudogene TRBV3-2) with TRBJ2-1; tentatively, D is TRBD2 (6 bases). The sequence was obtained from a woman in her fifties or sixties who had recovered from COVID-19. The source material was PBMCs or T cells enriched from blood (not recorded which). The CDR3 nucleotides are TGTGCCAGCAGCCAAGACGGCGGGGCGTACAATGAGCAGTTCTTC. Its translation: CASSQDGGAYNEQFF.